This TCR beta chain was recovered during a study of blood T cells in healthy people across ages. Background on the study: Researchers report that template switching captured about one barcoded beta molecule per two T cells.

Points from the study as a whole: Unsorted PBMCs ruled out conclusive naive versus antigen-experienced comparison.

Germline-derived CDR1 and CDR2 are SGDLS and YYNGEE. The CDR3 length is 15 residues. J gave up 0 bases and V 2 bases, and 3 bases lay outside the gene matches. This clonotype was observed a few times. Its antigen is unidentified. A second 7 to 11 cycle PCR used barcoded and J-beta primers. A template-switch adaptor that had 12 random nucleotides put a tag on each cDNA molecule. In TCRdb, the 5' RACE reads were re-called with MiXCR into one record per CDR3 protein. The sample gives fewer than 900,000 distinct CDR3 sequences, roughly two fifths of which show up once; less than 25% is in the top ten. Specimen: blood. The chain combines TRBV9 with TRBJ2-3, with 7 bases identical to TRBD1. This receptor was obtained from a woman in her sixties in good health. CDR3 protein: CASSVGTVSTDTQYF. For the CDR3, the DNA is TGTGCCAGCAGCGTTGGGACAGTCAGCACAGATACGCAGTATTTT. Combining the CDR3 with reference TRBV9 and TRBJ2-3 gives the whole variable domain DSGVTQTPKHLITATGQRVTLRCSPRSGDLSVYWYQQSLDQGLQFLIQYYNGEERAKGNILERFSAQQFPDLHSELNLSSLELGDSALYFCASSVGTVSTDTQYFGPGTRLTVL.